The following is a T cell receptor (beta chain) sequence with its context. The CDR3 has 10 residues. From germline, CDR1 is MNHEY and CDR2 SVGAGI. V gave up 8 bases and J gave up 9 bases, with 9 bases separating them. These data belong to a study of control samples from healthy donors and cancer patients. Profiling relied on immunoSEQ multiplex PCR, and the TCRdb table lists in-frame clones only, not all of them. The table records fewer than 200,000 clones, around 95% of them present only once. The material sequenced was blood. The TCR sequence derives from a woman aged 60 to 75 in good health. The gene calls are TRBV6-5 and TRBJ2-3; no definite D call. CDR3 nucleotide sequence: TGTGCCAGCGGCTCCAGAACGCAGTATTTT. This sequence encodes CASGSRTQYF.